The present T cell receptor beta chain was sequenced within a study of blood T cell repertoires in COVID-19. Study overall: Acute-phase and convalescent COVID-19 samples originated in the United States, Italy and Spain.

Some clones are missing from TCRdb's copy, which holds only in-frame ones; the method was immunoSEQ multiplex PCR. The table lists about 200,000 clones, around 90% of them singletons. Deletions cut 6 bases from V and 1 base from J, with 16 bases between. This CDR3 has 15 residues. In germline, CDR1 is MNHEY, CDR2 SVGAGI. The sequencing input was peripheral blood. The source of this sequence is a man aged 25 to 40 with acute or convalescent COVID-19. The chain has TRBV6-5 and TRBJ2-7; tentatively, D is TRBD2 (5 bases). Here the CDR3 reads CASSELRTLSYEQYF. The CDR3 DNA reads TGTGCCAGCAGCGAGTTACGGACTCTGTCCTACGAGCAGTACTTC.